This T cell receptor (beta chain) is drawn from a study of identical twins. This clonotype was observed a handful of times. The antigen remains unidentified. One entry per CDR3 protein results from TCRdb running MiXCR on the 5' RACE reads. The sample lists 450,000 or so distinct CDR3 sequences, about 18% seen once, with roughly 12% in the top ten. This CDR3 contains 15 residues. Trimming shortened V by 0 bases and J by 2 bases, and 11 bases separated the two germline ends. Germline lookup yields CDR1 SGHAT and CDR2 FQNNGV. All donors comprised healthy Caucasians. Study results and caveats: Cross-sectional statistical analysis, not tracking of the same donors, underpinned the conclusions.

The sample was naive T cells sorted from blood. The rearrangement links TRBV11-2 to TRBJ2-7; D gene uncertain. The TCR sequence derives from a man between 50 and 59 years old in good health. This chain's CDR3 is CASSLDHSRTYEQYF. CDR3 DNA sequence: TGTGCCAGCAGCTTAGATCACTCCAGGACCTACGAGCAGTACTTC.